Each of the 10 T cell receptor beta chains below was sequenced from the same sample in a study of monozygotic twins with inflammatory bowel disease. From its re-call of the 5' RACE reads, TCRdb lists each CDR3 protein once, without DNA. This repertoire includes over 350,000 distinct CDR3 sequences. The sample was blood. These receptors all come from a human donor with ulcerative colitis or Crohn's disease, or a healthy co-twin of an affected twin (not recorded which).

The J gene is TRBJ2-1, the V gene TRBV7-9; lacking DNA, the TRBD1 call made by TCRdb goes unchecked. Germline values: CDR1 SEHNR, CDR2 FQNEAQ (reference sequence). The CDR3 is made up of 16 amino acids. The CDR3 sequence is CASSSEGGQGYNEQFF.

V is TRBV20-1 and J is TRBJ2-7; TCRdb gives TRBD2 as the D gene, but with no DNA this cannot be confirmed. The CDR3 extends over 15 amino acids. The germline V gene has CDR1 DFQATT and CDR2 SNEGSKA (reference sequence). CDR3 loop: CSARAKPSGGYEQYF.

The CDR3 sequence is CASSDNGQGETQYF. The genes are TRBV19 and TRBJ2-5; TCRdb outputs TRBD1, but without DNA this stays unchecked. The CDR3 has 14 amino acids. The germline V gene encodes CDR1 LNHDA and CDR2 SQIVND (reference sequence).

The CDR3 reads CATSESGQENYGYTF. The rearrangement uses TRBV24-1 and TRBJ1-2; TCRdb selects TRBD1, and the lack of DNA leaves this call unchecked. CDR1 and CDR2 (germline): KGHDR, SFDVKD. The CDR3 totals 15 residues.

The rearrangement uses TRBV29-1 and TRBJ2-1; there is no DNA to check the TCRdb D call of TRBD1. The CDR3 runs 14 residues. Germline V CDR1 and CDR2: SQVTM, ANQGSEA. CDR3 residues: CSVDRDRVYNEQFF.

V usage is TRBV10-2 and J usage is TRBJ2-2; no DNA is available, so the TRBD1 call from TCRdb remains unchecked. The CDR3 loop spans 14 amino acids. Germline CDR1 is WSHSY and CDR2 is SAAADI. CDR3 sequence: CASSLGTVIGELFF.

The chain joins TRBV6-2 or TRBV6-3 to TRBJ2-3; the D call of TRBD2 rests on TCRdb alone, since no DNA is present to check it. There are 14 residues in the CDR3. Germline values: CDR1 MNHEY, CDR2 SVGEGT. CDR3 in amino acids: CASKGLADTDTQYF.

The J gene is TRBJ2-7, the V gene TRBV4-3; TCRdb picks TRBD1, but there is no DNA to check that call. Germline V gives CDR1 LGHNA, CDR2 YSLEER. This CDR3 has 17 amino acids. The CDR3 here is CASSQRRPGQGLYEQYF.

The V gene is TRBV15, the J gene TRBJ1-2; the TCRdb D gene call, TRBD1, has no DNA to confirm it. Germline CDR1 and CDR2: LNHNV and YYDKDF (reference sequence). The CDR3 runs 15 residues. The CDR3 sequence: CATRETGGRLYGYTF.

The CDR3 loop reads CASSGQRKLYEQYF. V gene TRBV25-1 combines with J gene TRBJ2-7; TCRdb names TRBD1, which stays unverified in the absence of DNA. There are 14 residues in the CDR3. Germline CDR1 and CDR2: MGHDK and SYGVNS.